This is a list of T cell receptor beta chains from one sample in a study of response to subunit inactivated influenza vaccine. TCRdb fed the RT-PCR reads into MiXCR, producing one record per CDR3 protein. The sample has 500,000 to 650,000 distinct CDR3 sequences; around 8% are singletons. Sequenced here: PBMCs from blood, sampled less than 25 months after vaccination. These receptors all stem from a man aged 50 to 69 who received an inactivated influenza vaccine. CDR3s include the opening cysteine and the closing phenylalanine or tryptophan. A D gene is named only where the DNA matches it firmly. The size field is filled for only some rows; it gives once, few, many or a size class.

cdr3_nt cdr3_aa j_call v_call d_call clone_size
TGCGCCAGCAGTCAATCTCCGGACAATAGGAGCTCCTACGAGCAGTACTTC CASSQSPDNRSSYEQYF TRBJ2-7 TRBV23-1 - -
TGCAGTGCTAGAGATGTCAGAGAGGGTGGGGGAGAGACCCGGTACTTC CSARDVREGGGETRYF TRBJ2-5 TRBV20-1 - -
TGTGCCAGCAGCAAAGGACAGGCCTCCTACAATGAGCAGTTCTTC CASSKGQASYNEQFF TRBJ2-1 TRBV7-6 TRBD1 many
TGTGCCAGCAGTTTTTACGGGAGGGCCCACTACGAGCAGTACTTC CASSFYGRAHYEQYF TRBJ2-7 TRBV12-3/TRBV12-4 TRBD2 few
TGCGCCAGCAGCTTGGCGGGGGCCCAATACGAGCAGTACTTC CASSLAGAQYEQYF TRBJ2-7 TRBV5-1 - few
TGCGCCAGCAGCTTGGTTCGGGGGGACACTGAAGCTTTCTTT CASSLVRGDTEAFF TRBJ1-1 TRBV5-1 - -
TGTGCCAGCAGCGTACCACAGGGAGATGAGCAGTTCTTC CASSVPQGDEQFF TRBJ2-1 TRBV7-9 - -
TGTGCCAGCAGCTTAGTACAGGGAGGCAATTCACCCCTCCACTTT CASSLVQGGNSPLHF TRBJ1-6 TRBV7-2 - -
TGCGCCAGCAGCTCAACTGGGACTAGCGGGGACAGGACCCAGTACTTC CASSSTGTSGDRTQYF TRBJ2-5 TRBV5-1 TRBD2 -
TGTGCCAGCAGCCCGGGCATGTTGGGACAGGGGTCCTACGAGCAGTACTTC CASSPGMLGQGSYEQYF TRBJ2-7 TRBV11-1 TRBD1 few
TGTGCCAGCAGCACCCCCCAGAACACTGAAGCTTTCTTT CASSTPQNTEAFF TRBJ1-1 TRBV5-4 - -
TGTGCCAGCAGCCCGGCGTGGGGTAATGAAGCTTTCTTT CASSPAWGNEAFF TRBJ1-1 TRBV7-6 - -
TGTGCCAGCAGCGTTAGCGGGGGGAACCAAGAGACCCAGTACTTC CASSVSGGNQETQYF TRBJ2-5 TRBV7-2 TRBD2 few
TGTGCCAGCAGCTCATATGGTAGCCCCACCAATGAGCAGTTCTTC CASSSYGSPTNEQFF TRBJ2-1 TRBV7-8 - -
TGCAGTGCTAGTTCCCCGACAGGGCCGGGGCAGTACTTC CSASSPTGPGQYF TRBJ2-7 TRBV20-1 TRBD1 many
TGTGCCAGTAGAGCGGGAGCATTGGATACGCAGTATTTT CASRAGALDTQYF TRBJ2-3 TRBV7-9 TRBD2 many
TGTGCCAGCAGCTTGCCGGGACAATCGAGCACAGATACGCAGTATTTT CASSLPGQSSTDTQYF TRBJ2-3 TRBV5-5 - few
TGTGCCAGCAGTGGGTCGAGGGGCACAGATACGCAGTATTTT CASSGSRGTDTQYF TRBJ2-3 TRBV7-2 - -
TGTGCCAGCAGTTCTTCTGGGGGAAGAAACACCATATATTTT CASSSSGGRNTIYF TRBJ1-3 TRBV6-2/TRBV6-3 - few
TGCAGTGCTAGAGAGACCCTAAGAGGCTCTGGGGCCAACGTCCTGACTTTC CSARETLRGSGANVLTF TRBJ2-6 TRBV20-1 - -
TGCAGTGCTATCAGGGGCCGAAGGGACTACAATGAGCAGTTCTTC CSAIRGRRDYNEQFF TRBJ2-1 TRBV20-1 - many
TGTGCCAGCACCACCTCTGGAAAAGAGACCCAGTACTTC CASTTSGKETQYF TRBJ2-5 TRBV12-3/TRBV12-4 - few
TGCAGCGTACAGGGGGCTGGTGGCTACACCTTC CSVQGAGGYTF TRBJ1-2 TRBV29-1 TRBD1 few
TGTGCCAGCAGCTTAGGACTAGCGGGGGCGGTTGAGCAGTTCTTC CASSLGLAGAVEQFF TRBJ2-1 TRBV7-2 TRBD2 many
TGCGCCAGCAGCCCTTTAGCGTCTATGATCTACAATGAGCAGTTCTTC CASSPLASMIYNEQFF TRBJ2-1 TRBV4-3 - few
TGTGCCACCAGTGAGGTAACAGGGACCCTCTCAACCCAGTACTTC CATSEVTGTLSTQYF TRBJ2-5 TRBV24-1 - many
TGCAGTGCTAGTTCCGGGACTAGCGGGGGGGAGCTGTTTTTT CSASSGTSGGELFF TRBJ2-2 TRBV20-1 TRBD2 few
TGTGCCAGCAGCTTAGGTGGACCAGGGGAGACCCAGTACTTC CASSLGGPGETQYF TRBJ2-5 TRBV7-2 - few
TGTGCCAGCAGTGAAGCGGGGGCCAACTCCTACGAGCAGTACTTC CASSEAGANSYEQYF TRBJ2-7 TRBV6-1 - -
TGTGCCAGCACCATCGGGGGAGCCGGGACAGGGGTCTCACCCCTCCACTTT CASTIGGAGTGVSPLHF TRBJ1-6 TRBV6-2/TRBV6-3 TRBD1 few
TGTGCCAGCAGCTTAGGTGAGGACAGGTCGTTCTACGAGCAGTACTTC CASSLGEDRSFYEQYF TRBJ2-7 TRBV7-2 TRBD1 few
TGTGCCAGCAGCTTAGGGACAGGGGGCATCGGGGAGCTGTTTTTT CASSLGTGGIGELFF TRBJ2-2 TRBV7-6 TRBD1 many
TGCAGCGTGGCACTAGCGGGAGGGGTGAATGAGCAGTTCTTC CSVALAGGVNEQFF TRBJ2-1 TRBV29-1 TRBD2 few
TGTGCCGGCGATCGGGGACTAGCGTCAGATACGCAGTATTTT CAGDRGLASDTQYF TRBJ2-3 TRBV7-2 TRBD2 few
TGTGCCAGCTCACCACCCCGGGGACATAGGGACCAGTACTTC CASSPPRGHRDQYF TRBJ2-5 TRBV18 - -
TGTGCCAGCAGCTTATTGTCGGCCCCCGGGGATGAAAAACTGTTTTTT CASSLLSAPGDEKLFF TRBJ1-4 TRBV11-2 - -
TGTGCCAGCAGCTTACGCTGGGGTGCAGATACGCAGTATTTT CASSLRWGADTQYF TRBJ2-3 TRBV7-2 - many
TGCAGCGTCATATTTCGCGCTGAAGCTTTCTTT CSVIFRAEAFF TRBJ1-1 TRBV29-1 - -
TGTGCCAGCAGCCTCGTCGGCAGCTCCTATAATTCACCCCTCCACTTT CASSLVGSSYNSPLHF TRBJ1-6 TRBV6-1 - few
TGCGCCAGCAGCTGGGCCCCGGGACAGGTCACAGATACGCAGTATTTT CASSWAPGQVTDTQYF TRBJ2-3 TRBV5-1 TRBD1 -
TGTGCCATCAGTGATGGACTAGCAATCACAGATACGCAGTATTTT CAISDGLAITDTQYF TRBJ2-3 TRBV10-3 TRBD2 many
TGCAGCGTTGTCGGTGGGGTAGGGGGGGATCGGACTGAAGCTTTCTTT CSVVGGVGGDRTEAFF TRBJ1-1 TRBV29-1 - many
TGCAGCGTTGTTGGGGGATTTACTGAAGCTTTCTTT CSVVGGFTEAFF TRBJ1-1 TRBV29-1 - -
TGTGCCCTAAGGTCGGGACAGGGCAACCCTGAAGCTTTCTTT CALRSGQGNPEAFF TRBJ1-1 TRBV7-9 TRBD1 -
TGTGCCAGCTTAGCCAACCGGGGAAACTATGGCTACACCTTC CASLANRGNYGYTF TRBJ1-2 TRBV2 - few
TGTGCCAGCAGCCAAGGGCCGGGACATATCTTT CASSQGPGHIF TRBJ1-1 TRBV5-6 - few
TGCGCCAGCAGCTTGACAGGACCTAATGAAAAACTGTTTTTT CASSLTGPNEKLFF TRBJ1-4 TRBV5-1 - many
TGTGCCAGCAGTTGGACTAGCGGACGCTCCTACAATGAGCAGTTCTTC CASSWTSGRSYNEQFF TRBJ2-1 TRBV7-2 TRBD2 -
TGTGCCAGCAGCTTAGCGCGGGTCACGACAGGGGGGAACTACGAGCAGTACTTC CASSLARVTTGGNYEQYF TRBJ2-7 TRBV7-8 TRBD1 -
TGCGCCAGCAGCTTGATAGCGGGAGACACAGATACGCAGTATTTT CASSLIAGDTDTQYF TRBJ2-3 TRBV5-1 TRBD2 -